The T cell receptor (beta chain) under discussion was sequenced for a study of cytomegalovirus exposure and HLA in healthy donors. The method was immunoSEQ multiplex PCR; TCRdb's version includes in-frame clones alone and lacks a portion of them. The sample lists some 330,000 clones, approximately 90% occurring once. This CDR3 region has 13 residues. V lost 8 bases, J lost 2 bases, and 5 bases stayed unmatched. The germline V gene has CDR1 SQVTM and CDR2 ANQGSEA. The TCR originated in a woman under 30 in good health and CMV-seronegative. The sample taken for sequencing was PBMCs. V and J are TRBV29-1 and TRBJ2-1; TRBD1 matches 8 bases. CDR3: CSIGQGPYNEQFF. CDR3 nucleotides: TGCAGCATAGGACAGGGACCCTACAATGAGCAGTTCTTC.